Listed here are 28 T cell receptor beta chains from one sample, sequenced in a study of sequential checkpoint blockade in melanoma. Some clones are missing from TCRdb's copy, which holds only in-frame ones; the method was immunoSEQ multiplex PCR. The sample holds about 28,000 clones, 85% to 90% seen once. Treatment given: randomized to nivolumab then ipilimumab (arm A) or the reverse (arm B). The material was CD8+ T cells sorted from blood (inferred from file names), obtained from a patient given nivolumab and ipilimumab in sequence. These receptors all come from a human donor with melanoma.

CDR3 loop: CASSTQGWTEAFF. The CDR3 DNA reads TGTGCCAGCAGTACACAGGGGTGGACTGAAGCTTTCTTT. The chain uses TRBV21-1 and TRBJ1-1; TRBD1 is the table's D call and was not checked against the DNA. TRBV21-1 is classified as a pseudogene. The CDR3 is 13 residues long.

The V gene is TRBV9, the J gene TRBJ2-2; D is unresolved. Germline CDR1 SGDLS, CDR2 YYNGEE. Between the trimmed V and J ends, which lost 4 bases and 0 bases, there was a span of 10 bases. The CDR3 covers 15 residues. The CDR3 DNA sequence: TGTGCCAGCAGCTCGAGGCCCCCGAACACCGGGGAGCTGTTTTTT. Encoded protein: CASSSRPPNTGELFF.

The sample holds one count of this clone. The chain is built from TRBV6-4 and TRBJ2-6, with TRBD1 identical over 7 bases. From germline, CDR1 is MRHNA and CDR2 SNTAGT. This CDR3 region has 18 residues. V lost 2 bases and J lost 1; bases outside the gene matches: 8. The CDR3 coding sequence is TGTGCCAGCAGTGACAGACAGGGCCCCCGTTCTGGGGCCAACGTCCTGACTTTC. It encodes CASSDRQGPRSGANVLTF.

This clone was detected once. The chain couples TRBV5-6 to TRBJ1-3, with 7 bases that match TRBD1. Unmatched junction bases numbered 10, after V lost 4 bases and J lost 0 bases. CDR3 length: 17 residues. Germline V gives CDR1 SGHDT, CDR2 YYEEEE. The CDR3 loop reads CASSGTESTLSGNTIYF. As DNA, the CDR3 is TGTGCCAGCAGCGGGACAGAGTCAACCCTCTCTGGAAACACCATATATTTT.

J is TRBJ2-1 and V is TRBV13; 8 nucleotides line up with TRBD2. V lost 4 bases, J lost 0 bases, and 8 bases stayed unmatched. The CDR3 spans 17 residues. Germline CDR1 is PRHDT and CDR2 is FYEKMQ (reference sequence). As DNA, the CDR3 is TGTGCCAGCAGCTCGAAACTAGCGGACAGCTCCTACAATGAGCAGTTCTTC. Translated, it gives CASSSKLADSSYNEQFF. Drawing the rest from reference TRBV13 and TRBJ2-1, the complete variable domain is AAGVIQSPRHLIKEKRETATLKCYPIPRHDTVYWYQQGPGQDPQFLISFYEKMQSDKGSIPDRFSAQQFSDYHSELNMSSLELGDSALYFCASSSKLADSSYNEQFFGPGTRLTVL.

This clone has just one count. CDR3 region: CASSLGGGADPYEQYF. The CDR3 coding sequence is TGTGCCAGCAGCTTGGGAGGGGGGGCTGACCCCTACGAGCAGTACTTC. This rearrangement joins TRBV5-6 to TRBJ2-7; a weak D match, TRBD2 (7 bases). The CDR3 totals 16 residues. Deletions cut 0 bases from V and 2 bases from J, with 15 bases between. Per germline, CDR1 SGHDT and CDR2 YYEEEE.

This chain uses TRBV6-6 with TRBJ2-1; maybe TRBD1 (6 bases). CDR3 length equals 13 residues. The germline gives CDR1 MNHNY, CDR2 SVGAGI (reference sequence). V was pared by 5 bases and J by 8 bases, with 13 bases between. This CDR3 is CASSLQGVDEQFF. DNA for the CDR3: TGTGCCAGCAGTCTACAGGGAGTAGATGAGCAGTTCTTC.

The rearrangement links TRBV19 to TRBJ1-5, with 8 positions matching TRBD1. V lost 2 bases to trimming and J lost 6 bases; unmatched junction nucleotides: 3. CDR3 length: 14 amino acids. Germline assignment: CDR1 LNHDA and CDR2 SQIVND (reference sequence). The CDR3, as DNA: TGTGCCAGTAGTATACAGGGGGCCGGTCAGCCCCAGCATTTT. Translating gives CASSIQGAGQPQHF. Together with reference TRBV19 and TRBJ1-5, the CDR3 gives the full variable domain: DGGITQSPKYLFRKEGQNVTLSCEQNLNHDAMYWYRQDPGQGLRLIYYSQIVNDFQKGDIAEGYSVSREKKESFPLTVTSAQKNPTAFYLCASSIQGAGQPQHFGDGTRLSIL.

The gene calls are TRBV10-3 and TRBJ1-2; 7 nucleotides agree with TRBD1. The CDR3 extends over 15 amino acids. The germline gives CDR1 ENHRY, CDR2 SYGVKD. The trim removed 10 bases at V and 4 bases at J, leaving 15 bases unmatched. CDR3 coding DNA: TGTGCCACCGAGGGGGCGGCGGTCTTCGGCTATGGCTACACCTTC. It encodes CATEGAAVFGYGYTF.

The chain joins TRBV7-6 to TRBJ2-2; D ambiguous. V shed 5 bases and J shed 1 base, with 11 bases lying between them. This CDR3 has 15 amino acids. CDR1 SGHVS and CDR2 FNYEAQ come from the germline V gene. CDR3 sequence: CASSQAPLNTGELFF. The CDR3 coding sequence is TGTGCCAGCAGCCAAGCCCCTTTGAACACCGGGGAGCTGTTTTTT.

The chain links TRBV7-3 to TRBJ1-3; D unclear. CDR3 length equals 16 residues. The V gene's germline CDR1 is SGHTA and CDR2 FQGTGA. Trimming removed 5 bases from V and 4 bases from J, with 18 bases in between. This chain's CDR3 is CASSQGWVSGGNTIYF. The CDR3 DNA reads as TGTGCCAGCAGCCAAGGTTGGGTTTCGGGGGGAAACACCATATATTTT.

The rearrangement uses TRBV27 and TRBJ1-4; no reliable D call. The CDR3 consists of 14 residues. Trimming removed 3 bases at V and 7 bases at J, with 12 bases between. Germline V gives CDR1 MNHEY, CDR2 SMNVEV (reference sequence). CDR3 sequence (DNA): TGTGCCAGCAGTTTTCGTGGTGGGAGTGAAAAACTGTTTTTT. Translation: CASSFRGGSEKLFF.

This clone was counted between two and nine times. The J gene is TRBJ1-5, the V gene TRBV19; 7 bases are a match to TRBD1. CDR1 is LNHDA, CDR2 SQIVND, per germline (reference sequence). The J segment lost 2 bases and the V segment lost 5 bases, leaving 3 bases of the junction unmatched. This CDR3 is 14 amino acids long. The CDR3 DNA is TGTGCCAGTAGTTTCGGACAGGGCAATCAGCCCCAGCATTTT. Translated: CASSFGQGNQPQHF.

This chain joins TRBV7-9 and TRBJ2-5, with TRBD2 matching over 13 bases. The junction had 5 bases not matched to a gene; V was cut back by 5 bases and J by 2 bases. CDR3 length equals 16 residues. Per the germline V gene, CDR1 is SEHNR and CDR2 is FQNEAQ (reference sequence). The DNA of the CDR3 is TGTGCCAGCAGCCCCGGGGGACTAGCGGGGCAAGAGACCCAGTACTTC. Its protein is CASSPGGLAGQETQYF.

A single count supports this clone. The genes are TRBV28 and TRBJ2-1; 13 bases line up with TRBD2. The CDR3 totals 14 residues. The V gene end was trimmed by 3 bases and the J gene end by 10 bases; junction bases not matched to a gene: 3. Germline lookup yields CDR1 MDHEN and CDR2 SYDVKM. Here the CDR3 reads CASSFGLAGAEQFF. CDR3 nucleotide sequence: TGTGCCAGCAGTTTTGGACTAGCGGGAGCCGAGCAGTTCTTC.

Here the CDR3 reads CASSLAPGKTEAFF. The CDR3 DNA is TGTGCCAGCAGCTTAGCGCCAGGAAAAACTGAAGCTTTCTTT. V usage is TRBV7-8 and J usage is TRBJ1-1; no definite D call. V was pared by 0 bases and J by 5 bases, with 10 bases between. The germline V gene has CDR1 SGHVS and CDR2 FQNEAQ. CDR3 length: 14 residues.

The chain has TRBV29-1 and TRBJ1-1; 8 positions match TRBD1. This CDR3 contains 12 residues. J gave up 6 bases and V 6 bases, and 6 bases lay outside the gene matches. Germline-derived CDR1 and CDR2 are SQVTM and ANQGSEA. This CDR3 is CSVEQGEPEAFF. The CDR3 DNA sequence: TGCAGCGTAGAACAGGGGGAACCTGAAGCTTTCTTT.

The rearrangement links TRBV11-2 to TRBJ2-7, with TRBD2 identical over 10 bases. Germline CDR1 reads SGHAT; CDR2 reads FQNNGV. With 1 base clipped from V and 2 bases from J, the junction kept 8 bases outside the gene matches. The length of the CDR3 is 17 residues. The CDR3 here is CASSLGFSGRNPYEQYF. The DNA of the CDR3 is TGTGCCAGCAGCTTAGGATTTAGCGGGAGGAATCCCTACGAGCAGTACTTC.

This clone appeared once. The CDR3 loop is CASSVTVTSGGANEQFF. CDR3 nucleotides: TGTGCCAGCAGCGTCACCGTAACTAGCGGGGGGGCGAATGAGCAGTTCTTC. J is TRBJ2-1 and V is TRBV9, with 13 bases matching TRBD2. Germline loops: CDR1 SGDLS, CDR2 YYNGEE. The CDR3 has 17 residues. Germline trimming cut 2 bases from V and 7 bases from J; bases unmatched to any gene: 9. Looking up the rest from reference TRBV9 and TRBJ2-1 gives the full variable domain: DSGVTQTPKHLITATGQRVTLRCSPRSGDLSVYWYQQSLDQGLQFLIQYYNGEERAKGNILERFSAQQFPDLHSELNLSSLELGDSALYFCASSVTVTSGGANEQFFGPGTRLTVL.

This chain uses TRBV27 with TRBJ1-1; D call uncertain. Between the trimmed V and J ends, which lost 7 bases and 0 bases, there was a span of 6 bases. The CDR3 consists of 12 residues. Germline V gives CDR1 MNHEY, CDR2 SMNVEV (reference sequence). CDR3 in amino acids: CASTDMNTEAFF. The DNA for the CDR3 is TGTGCCAGCACCGACATGAACACTGAAGCTTTCTTT.

V is TRBV9 and J is TRBJ2-1, with 8 bases matching TRBD2. The V gene end was trimmed by 4 bases and the J gene end by 7 bases; junction bases not matched to a gene: 16. The CDR3 contains 17 residues. Germline loops: CDR1 SGDLS, CDR2 YYNGEE. In DNA, the CDR3 is TGTGCCAGCAGCCATCCATTACCAGCGGGGGCTAGGAATGAGCAGTTCTTC. It is translated as CASSHPLPAGARNEQFF.

The chain recombines TRBV6-5 with TRBJ1-3, with D perhaps matching TRBD1 (5 bases). Trimming shortened V by 4 bases and J by 2 bases, and 15 bases separated the two germline ends. The CDR3 contains 16 residues. Looked up from germline, CDR1 is MNHEY and CDR2 is SVGAGI. CDR3 sequence reads: CASSSSQGFTGNTIYF. In DNA, the CDR3 is TGTGCCAGCAGTTCCTCCCAGGGATTTACTGGAAACACCATATATTTT.

The V gene is TRBV27, the J gene TRBJ1-2, with 9 bases that match TRBD1. The CDR3 loop spans 15 amino acids. CDR1 MNHEY and CDR2 SMNVEV come from the germline V gene (reference sequence). The V and J ends lost 1 base and 7 bases, in that order; junction bases with no gene match: 7. CDR3 in DNA: TGTGCCAGCAGTTTATTGGGACAGGGACGAGGTGGCTACACCTTC. This gives the protein CASSLLGQGRGGYTF.

CDR3 sequence reads: CASSPMTNNEQFF. CDR3 sequence (DNA): TGTGCCAGCAGTCCGATGACTAATAATGAGCAGTTCTTC. This chain uses TRBV27 with TRBJ2-1, with TRBD2 as a possible D gene (5 bases). This CDR3 has 13 residues. Germline assignment: CDR1 MNHEY and CDR2 SMNVEV (reference sequence). V dropped 5 bases and J dropped 7 bases, with 12 bases sitting between them.

This chain joins TRBV30 and TRBJ1-1, with D possibly matching TRBD1 (5 bases). V was trimmed by 4 bases and J by 6 bases, leaving 9 bases between them. The germline gives CDR1 GTSNPN, CDR2 SVGIG (reference sequence). The CDR3 covers 11 residues. CDR3 bases: TGTGCCTGGAATGTAGGGGCTGAAGCTTTCTTT. It translates to CAWNVGAEAFF.

The chain employs TRBV7-2 and TRBJ2-5, with 9 bases that match TRBD2. The CDR3 totals 15 residues. Germline V lookup: CDR1 SGHTA, CDR2 FQGNSA. J was trimmed by 1 base and V by 5 bases; bases with no gene match: 5. The CDR3 is CASSPAGGPQETQYF. The CDR3 DNA reads as TGTGCCAGCAGCCCAGCGGGGGGCCCCCAAGAGACCCAGTACTTC.

The J gene is TRBJ2-1, the V gene TRBV5-4; 11 nucleotides agree with TRBD2. The CDR3 loop spans 16 amino acids. V lost 1 base, J lost 2 bases, and 2 bases stayed unmatched. Germline CDR1 SGHNT, CDR2 YYREEE (reference sequence). The CDR3 nucleotides are TGTGCCAGCAGCTTGAAACTAGCGGGGGCCTACAATGAGCAGTTCTTC. As protein: CASSLKLAGAYNEQFF. Using reference TRBV5-4 and TRBJ2-1 for the parts outside the CDR3, the full variable domain is ETGVTQSPTHLIKTRGQQVTLRCSSQSGHNTVSWYQQALGQGPQFIFQYYREEENGRGNFPPRFSGLQFPNYSSELNVNALELDDSALYLCASSLKLAGAYNEQFFGPGTRLTVL.

The J gene is TRBJ1-1, the V gene TRBV27; TRBD1 aligns across 10 bases. This CDR3 contains 14 residues. Unmatched junction bases numbered 4, after V lost 5 bases and J lost 4 bases. Germline V gene data show CDR1 as MNHEY and CDR2 as SMNVEV (reference sequence). The CDR3 is CASSPGTGVTEAFF. CDR3 bases: TGTGCCAGCAGTCCCGGGACAGGGGTCACTGAAGCTTTCTTT.